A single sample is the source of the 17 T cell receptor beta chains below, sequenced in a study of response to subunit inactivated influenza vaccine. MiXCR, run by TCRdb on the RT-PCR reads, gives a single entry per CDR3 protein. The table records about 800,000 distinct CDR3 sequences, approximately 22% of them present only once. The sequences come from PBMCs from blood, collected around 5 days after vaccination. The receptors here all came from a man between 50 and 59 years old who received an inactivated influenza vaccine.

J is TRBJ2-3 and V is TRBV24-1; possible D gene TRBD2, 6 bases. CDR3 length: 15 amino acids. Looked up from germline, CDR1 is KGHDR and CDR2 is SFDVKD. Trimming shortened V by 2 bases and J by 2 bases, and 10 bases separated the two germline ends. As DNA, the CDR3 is TGTGCCACCAGTGATTGGGACTCTCTCACAGATACGCAGTATTTT. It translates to CATSDWDSLTDTQYF.

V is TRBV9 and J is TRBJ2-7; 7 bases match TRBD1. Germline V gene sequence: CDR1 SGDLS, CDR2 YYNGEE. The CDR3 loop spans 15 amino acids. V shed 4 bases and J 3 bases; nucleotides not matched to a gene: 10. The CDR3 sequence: CASSPRGQAYYEQYF. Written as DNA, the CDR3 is TGTGCCAGCAGCCCTAGGGGGCAGGCATACTACGAGCAGTACTTC.

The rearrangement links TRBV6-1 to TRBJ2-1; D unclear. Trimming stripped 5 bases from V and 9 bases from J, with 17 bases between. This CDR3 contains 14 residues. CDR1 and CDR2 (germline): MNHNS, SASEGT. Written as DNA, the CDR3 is TGTGCCAGCAGTCCATTCGCAGGAGCGAGTGAGCAGTTCTTC. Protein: CASSPFAGASEQFF.

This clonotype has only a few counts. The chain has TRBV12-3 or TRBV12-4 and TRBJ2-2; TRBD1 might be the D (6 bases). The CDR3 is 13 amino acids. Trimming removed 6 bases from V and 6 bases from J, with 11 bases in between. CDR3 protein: CASRPTGSGELFF. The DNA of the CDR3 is TGTGCCAGCAGACCTACAGGGTCCGGGGAGCTGTTTTTT.

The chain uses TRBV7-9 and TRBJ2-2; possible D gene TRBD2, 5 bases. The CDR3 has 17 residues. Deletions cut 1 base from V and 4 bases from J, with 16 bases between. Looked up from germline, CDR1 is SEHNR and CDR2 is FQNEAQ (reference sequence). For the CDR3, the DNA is TGTGCCAGCAGCTTAGTCCGGCCGGGATTCAGCACCGGGGAGCTGTTTTTT. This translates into CASSLVRPGFSTGELFF.

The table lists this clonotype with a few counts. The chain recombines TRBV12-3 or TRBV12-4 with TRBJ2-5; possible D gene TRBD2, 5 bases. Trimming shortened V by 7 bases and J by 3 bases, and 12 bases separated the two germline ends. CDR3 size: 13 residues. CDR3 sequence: CASISDWKETQYF. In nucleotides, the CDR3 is TGTGCCAGCATCTCGGACTGGAAAGAGACCCAGTACTTC.

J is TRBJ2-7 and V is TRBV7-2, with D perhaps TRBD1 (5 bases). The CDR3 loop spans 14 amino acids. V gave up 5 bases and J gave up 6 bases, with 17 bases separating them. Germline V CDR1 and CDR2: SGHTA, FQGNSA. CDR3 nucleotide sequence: TGTGCCAGCAGCGCTTACTCAGGGTTGGCCGAGCAGTACTTC. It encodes CASSAYSGLAEQYF.

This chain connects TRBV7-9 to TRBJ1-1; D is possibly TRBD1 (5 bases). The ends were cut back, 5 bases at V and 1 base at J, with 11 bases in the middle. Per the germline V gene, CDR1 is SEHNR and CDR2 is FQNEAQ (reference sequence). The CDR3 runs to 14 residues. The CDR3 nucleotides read TGTGCCAGCAGCCGGGGACCGAGGAACACTGAAGCTTTCTTT. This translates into CASSRGPRNTEAFF.

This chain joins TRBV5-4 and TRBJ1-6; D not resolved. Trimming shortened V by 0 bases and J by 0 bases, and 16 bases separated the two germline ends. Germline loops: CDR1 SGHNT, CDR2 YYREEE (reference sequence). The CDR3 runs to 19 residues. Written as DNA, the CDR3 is TGTGCCAGCAGCTTGGGCACGGTGTGGTCTAGCTCCTATAATTCACCCCTCCACTTT. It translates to CASSLGTVWSSSYNSPLHF.

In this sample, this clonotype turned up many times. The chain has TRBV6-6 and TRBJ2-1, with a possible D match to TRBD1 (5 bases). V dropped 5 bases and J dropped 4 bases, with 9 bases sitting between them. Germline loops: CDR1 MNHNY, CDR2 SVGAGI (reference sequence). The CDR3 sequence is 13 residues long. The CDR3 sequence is CASSNTGYNEQFF. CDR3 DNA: TGTGCCAGCAGTAATACAGGTTACAATGAGCAGTTCTTC.

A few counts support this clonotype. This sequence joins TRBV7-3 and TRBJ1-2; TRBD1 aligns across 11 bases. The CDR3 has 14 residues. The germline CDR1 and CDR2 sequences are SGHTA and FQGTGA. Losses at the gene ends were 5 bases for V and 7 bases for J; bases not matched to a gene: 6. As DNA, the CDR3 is TGTGCCAGCAGCCCCCAGGGACAGGGGGTTGGCTACACCTTC. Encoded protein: CASSPQGQGVGYTF.

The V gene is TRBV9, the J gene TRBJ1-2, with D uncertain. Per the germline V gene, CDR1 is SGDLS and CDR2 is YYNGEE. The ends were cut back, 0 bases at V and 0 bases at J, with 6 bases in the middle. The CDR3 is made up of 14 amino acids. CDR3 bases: TGTGCCAGCAGCGTAGGAAGGGCTAACTATGGCTACACCTTC. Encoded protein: CASSVGRANYGYTF.

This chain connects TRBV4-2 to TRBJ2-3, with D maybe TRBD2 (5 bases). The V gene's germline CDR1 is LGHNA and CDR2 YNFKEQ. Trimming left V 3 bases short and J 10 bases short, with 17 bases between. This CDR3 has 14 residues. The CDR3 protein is CASSQDFWIGAQYF. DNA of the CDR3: TGTGCCAGCAGCCAGGACTTCTGGATTGGGGCGCAGTATTTT.

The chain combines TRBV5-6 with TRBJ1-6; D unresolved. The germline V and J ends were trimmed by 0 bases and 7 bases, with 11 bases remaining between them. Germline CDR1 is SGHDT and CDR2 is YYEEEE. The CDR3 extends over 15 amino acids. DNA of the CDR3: TGTGCCAGCAGCTTGGGGGGAGGACGGAATTCACCCCTCCACTTT. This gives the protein CASSLGGGRNSPLHF.

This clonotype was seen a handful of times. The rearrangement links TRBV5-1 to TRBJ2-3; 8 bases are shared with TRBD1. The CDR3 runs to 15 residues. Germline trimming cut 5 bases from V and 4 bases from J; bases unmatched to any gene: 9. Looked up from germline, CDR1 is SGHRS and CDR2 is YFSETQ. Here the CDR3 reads CASSSTEQGADTQYF. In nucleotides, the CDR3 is TGCGCCAGCAGTTCGACAGAACAGGGGGCAGATACGCAGTATTTT.

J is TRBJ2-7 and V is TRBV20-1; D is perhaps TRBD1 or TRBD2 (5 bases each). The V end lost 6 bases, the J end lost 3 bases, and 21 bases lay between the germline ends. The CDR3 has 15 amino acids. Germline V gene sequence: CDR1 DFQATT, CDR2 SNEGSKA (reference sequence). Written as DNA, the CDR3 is TGCAGTGCCCCGGGGACCTCCAGAACCTTCTACGAGCAGTACTTC. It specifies CSAPGTSRTFYEQYF.

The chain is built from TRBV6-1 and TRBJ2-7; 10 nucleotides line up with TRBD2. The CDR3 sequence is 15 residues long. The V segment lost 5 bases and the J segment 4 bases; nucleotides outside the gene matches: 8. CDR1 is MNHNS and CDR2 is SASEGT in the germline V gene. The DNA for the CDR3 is TGTGCCAGCAGTCGTCTAGCGGGAGTTAAATACGAGCAGTACTTC. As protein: CASSRLAGVKYEQYF.